This T cell receptor beta chain was sequenced for a study of blood T cell repertoires in COVID-19. Clones were read by immunoSEQ multiplex PCR, and TCRdb kept only the in-frame ones, dropping some. This sample carries approximately 97,000 clones, around 87% of them seen once, and the ten largest clones take nearly 20%. This CDR3 comprises 14 residues. CDR1 is MNHEY and CDR2 is SVGAGI in the germline V gene. V was shortened by 6 bases and J by 13 bases, with 19 bases between the two germline ends. The sample taken for sequencing was peripheral blood. The chain uses TRBV6-5 and TRBJ1-6; D is possibly TRBD1 (5 bases). The source is a human donor in a cohort sampled during active COVID-19. The CDR3 nucleotides read TGTGCCAGCAGGGGGGGGGAATATGGGTTTCCCCTCCACTTT. Its protein product is CASRGGEYGFPLHF.